Given below is one T cell receptor (beta chain) in context. The sample belongs to a study of OX40 agonist ivuxolimab in advanced cancers. Method: immunoSEQ multiplex PCR; TCRdb's copy keeps in-frame clones and lacks some. This table holds 30,000 or so clones, approximately 90% found once. CDR1 is MNHEY and CDR2 is SMNVEV in the germline V gene (reference sequence). V was clipped by 7 bases and J by 6 bases; unmatched bases: 6. This CDR3 region has 14 residues. Sample: CD4+ or CD8+ T cells sorted from blood, taken in a trial of the OX40 agonist ivuxolimab. The TCR comes from an adult with an advanced solid tumor such as melanoma, head and neck, liver or kidney cancer. This chain links TRBV27 with TRBJ2-2; TRBD2 matches 9 bases. CDR3 in amino acids: CASNQRGEAGELFF. In DNA form, the CDR3 reads TGTGCCAGCAACCAGCGGGGGGAGGCCGGGGAGCTGTTTTTT.